This T cell receptor (beta chain) originates from a study of T cells in Graves' hyperthyroidism and ophthalmopathy. Study as a whole: Peripheral blood specimens were obtained at initial diagnosis, prior to any treatment.

This clonotype occurred many times. Template material for amplifying TCR beta CDR3 regions consisted of RNA transcripts. The HTBI primer set drove a first-round RT-PCR of the TCR CDR3. TCRdb processed the multiplex PCR reads anew with MiXCR; each CDR3 protein has one entry. This repertoire shows a few hundred thousand distinct CDR3 sequences, about 15% found once; its top ten account for 30% to 35%. CDR1 is SNHLY, CDR2 FYNNEI, per germline. V shed 6 bases and J 4 bases; nucleotides not matched to a gene: 12. This CDR3 has 17 amino acids. The chain links TRBV2 to TRBJ2-2; TRBD1 matches 9 bases. This TCR was sampled from a woman aged 25 to 39 with Graves' hyperthyroidism. Sequenced material: blood. The CDR3 spells CASSHYPGQGRTGELFF. The DNA for the CDR3 is TGTGCCAGCAGCCATTACCCGGGACAGGGACGCACCGGGGAGCTGTTTTTT.